These 29 T cell receptor beta chains share one sample of origin, sequenced in a study of STAT5B mutations in CD4+ large granular lymphocyte leukemia. The method was immunoSEQ multiplex PCR; TCRdb's version includes in-frame clones alone and lacks a portion of them. This table has fewer than 45,000 clones, roughly 80% appearing once. Sequenced: CD4+ T cells from blood buffy coats. The source is a human donor in good health.

The chain has TRBV5-4 and TRBJ2-6; a weak D match, TRBD1 (6 bases). CDR1 is SGHNT and CDR2 is YYREEE in the germline V gene (reference sequence). CDR3 length: 16 amino acids. The V end was cut by 2 bases, the J end by 0 bases, with 9 bases between. The CDR3 sequence is CASSLQGTSGANVLTF. The CDR3 DNA reads TGTGCCAGCAGCTTACAGGGTACCTCTGGGGCCAACGTCCTGACTTTC.

The V and J genes are TRBV5-1 and TRBJ1-6, with 8 bases lining up with TRBD1. CDR1 is SGHRS, CDR2 YFSETQ, per germline. The ends lost 0 bases at V and 7 bases at J; junction bases unmatched: 9. The CDR3 extends over 17 amino acids. CDR3 loop: CASSLGASAGGNSPLHF. The CDR3, as DNA: TGCGCCAGCAGCTTGGGGGCAAGCGCAGGGGGCAATTCACCCCTCCACTTT.

The rearrangement uses TRBV5-4 and TRBJ2-3, with D perhaps matching TRBD1 (6 bases). Trimming took off 9 bases at V and 1 base at J, with 12 bases between the two ends. This CDR3 is built from 13 residues. Germline CDR1 reads SGHNT; CDR2 reads YYREEE (reference sequence). The CDR3 loop reads CATGWTGTDTQYF. CDR3 bases: TGTGCCACCGGTTGGACAGGCACAGATACGCAGTATTTT.

The chain is built from TRBV21-1 and TRBJ1-5. TRBV21-1 is noted as a pseudogene. The CDR3 covers 17 residues. CDR3 bases: TGTGCCAGCAGCAAAGATCGGGGGAGGGGAAACAATCAGCCCCAGCATTTT. Encoded protein: CASSKDRGRGNNQPQHF.

J is TRBJ2-3 and V is TRBV7-2; D remains ambiguous. The CDR3 length is 11 residues. Germline lookup yields CDR1 SGHTA and CDR2 FQGNSA. Between the trimmed V and J ends, which lost 1 base and 9 bases, there was a span of 5 bases. The DNA for the CDR3 is TGTGCCAGCAGCTTAGAGGGAACGCAGTATTTT. Translating it yields CASSLEGTQYF. The full variable domain, completed using reference TRBV7-2 and TRBJ2-3, is GAGVSQSPSNKVTEKGKDVELRCDPISGHTALYWYRQSLGQGLEFLIYFQGNSAPDKSGLPSDRFSAERTGGSVSTLTIQRTQQEDSAVYLCASSLEGTQYFGPGTRLTVL.

The chain carries TRBV5-6 and TRBJ2-1, with D perhaps TRBD2 (6 bases). In germline, CDR1 is SGHDT, CDR2 YYEEEE. The CDR3 consists of 16 residues. The V end was cut by 4 bases, the J end by 6 bases, with 20 bases between. CDR3 amino acids: CASSPEGGGDRNEQFF. The CDR3 DNA sequence: TGTGCCAGCAGCCCAGAGGGAGGAGGGGATCGCAATGAGCAGTTCTTC.

The chain couples TRBV5-1 to TRBJ2-1; 12 nucleotides agree with TRBD2. The CDR3 consists of 17 residues. Germline assignment: CDR1 SGHRS and CDR2 YFSETQ. The J segment lost 15 bases and the V segment lost 0 bases, leaving 16 bases of the junction unmatched. The CDR3 is CASSLEGLAGLRERWFF. Written as DNA, the CDR3 is TGCGCCAGCAGCTTGGAAGGACTAGCGGGGCTCCGCGAACGTTGGTTCTTC.

V is TRBV11-2 and J is TRBJ2-1, with D possibly matching TRBD1 (6 bases). Trimming left V 5 bases short and J 2 bases short, with 16 bases between. The germline gives CDR1 SGHAT, CDR2 FQNNGV. This CDR3 is built from 16 residues. The CDR3 protein is CASSPYRATTYNEQFF. In nucleotides, the CDR3 is TGTGCCAGCAGCCCGTACAGGGCGACGACCTACAATGAGCAGTTCTTC.

A few counts support this clone. The rearrangement joins TRBV5-1 to TRBJ2-7; 9 bases agree with TRBD1. CDR1 is SGHRS and CDR2 is YFSETQ in the germline V gene. This CDR3 region has 14 residues. V was clipped by 7 bases and J by 4 bases; unmatched bases: 9. The CDR3 DNA is TGCGCCAGCTCGACGGGACAGGGTAGGTACGAGCAGTACTTC. Translating it yields CASSTGQGRYEQYF.

This clone was seen just once. V and J are TRBV7-8 and TRBJ1-2; possibly TRBD1 for D (6 bases). CDR1 and CDR2 from the germline V gene are SGHVS and FQNEAQ. This CDR3 comprises 17 residues. V was trimmed by 5 bases and J by 3 bases, leaving 22 bases between them. Written as DNA, the CDR3 is TGTGCCAGCAGCCGTAGATTGCCAGGGGCGAAAGACTATGGCTACACCTTC. It codes for CASSRRLPGAKDYGYTF.

This sequence joins TRBV7-9 and TRBJ1-3; TRBD1 might be the D (6 bases). This CDR3 contains 15 residues. Trimming removed 5 bases from V and 5 bases from J, with 16 bases in between. The germline gives CDR1 SEHNR, CDR2 FQNEAQ (reference sequence). CDR3 residues: CASSLTGGARNTIYF. The CDR3 DNA follows: TGTGCCAGCAGCCTAACGGGGGGGGCCAGAAACACCATATATTTT. The complete variable domain, with remaining parts taken from reference TRBV7-9 and TRBJ1-3, reads DTGVSQNPRHKITKRGQNVTFRCDPISEHNRLYWYRQTLGQGPEFLTYFQNEAQLEKSRLLSDRFSAERPKGSFSTLEIQRTEQGDSAMYLCASSLTGGARNTIYFGEGSWLTVV.

This chain uses TRBV19 with TRBJ2-6; D is uncertain. In germline, CDR1 is LNHDA, CDR2 SQIVND (reference sequence). Trimming shortened V by 8 bases and J by 0 bases, and 5 bases separated the two germline ends. The CDR3 is made up of 13 amino acids. CDR3 loop: CASAVSGANVLTF. In nucleotides, the CDR3 is TGTGCCAGTGCAGTCTCTGGGGCCAACGTCCTGACTTTC.

The chain joins TRBV7-9 to TRBJ1-1; TRBD1 might be the D (6 bases). V gave up 5 bases and J gave up 5 bases, with 9 bases separating them. The V gene's germline CDR1 is SEHNR and CDR2 FQNEAQ (reference sequence). This CDR3 is built from 12 residues. The CDR3 is CASSLTGTEAFF. In nucleotides, the CDR3 is TGTGCCAGCAGCCTCACAGGGACTGAAGCTTTCTTT. The full variable domain, in which reference TRBV7-9 and TRBJ1-1 provide the parts outside the CDR3, is DTGVSQNPRHKITKRGQNVTFRCDPISEHNRLYWYRQTLGQGPEFLTYFQNEAQLEKSRLLSDRFSAERPKGSFSTLEIQRTEQGDSAMYLCASSLTGTEAFFGQGTRLTVV.

This chain's CDR3 is CASSPGDRENYGYTF. Written as DNA, the CDR3 is TGTGCCAGCAGTCCGGGCGACAGGGAGAACTATGGCTACACCTTC. This chain connects TRBV28 to TRBJ1-2, with 7 bases lining up with TRBD1. The trim removed 5 bases at V and 2 bases at J, leaving 8 bases unmatched. Germline values: CDR1 MDHEN, CDR2 SYDVKM. This CDR3 is 15 amino acids long.

The chain couples TRBV5-1 to TRBJ2-2; D could derive from TRBD1 or TRBD2 (5 bases each). Germline V gene lookup returns CDR1 SGHRS and CDR2 YFSETQ. V lost 4 bases, J lost 3 bases, and 13 bases lay in between. The CDR3 totals 15 residues. CDR3: CASSLSGTDTGELFF. For the CDR3, the DNA is TGCGCCAGCAGCCTATCCGGGACCGACACCGGGGAGCTGTTTTTT.

This clone has a handful of counts. The rearrangement uses TRBV30 and TRBJ1-1; 10 nucleotides agree with TRBD1. Germline assignment: CDR1 GTSNPN and CDR2 SVGIG (reference sequence). After removal of 2 bases from V and 1 base from J, the junction contained 7 bases not matched to a gene. CDR3 size: 16 residues. Written as DNA, the CDR3 is TGTGCCTGGAGTCCTGGGACAGGGGCCTCGAACACTGAAGCTTTCTTT. Its protein product is CAWSPGTGASNTEAFF.

The chain is built from TRBV19 and TRBJ1-4, with 9 bases identical to TRBD1. CDR3 size: 15 residues. The J segment lost 8 bases and the V segment lost 9 bases, leaving 13 bases of the junction unmatched. In germline, CDR1 is LNHDA, CDR2 SQIVND (reference sequence). The DNA for the CDR3 is TGTGCCAGCACGGACAGGGGCTCTTTCCAGGAAAAACTGTTTTTT. Translated, it gives CASTDRGSFQEKLFF.

The rearrangement uses TRBV27 and TRBJ1-1, with D hard to call. The CDR3 extends over 13 amino acids. CDR1 and CDR2 (germline): MNHEY, SMNVEV (reference sequence). V was pared by 6 bases and J by 4 bases, with 12 bases between. The DNA of the CDR3 is TGTGCCAGCAGCCCTACCCGGGGCACTGAAGCTTTCTTT. Its translation is CASSPTRGTEAFF.

This clone was counted a single time. The chain joins TRBV7-3 to TRBJ1-3; D may be TRBD1 (6 bases). V shed 1 base and J shed 0 bases, with 13 bases lying between them. The CDR3 covers 17 residues. CDR1 SGHTA and CDR2 FQGTGA come from the germline V gene. The CDR3 bases are TGTGCCAGCAGCTTAAAGGACAGCCTCCGCTCTGGAAACACCATATATTTT. It codes for CASSLKDSLRSGNTIYF.

The chain links TRBV4-3 to TRBJ1-1; D gene ambiguous. The V end lost 0 bases, the J end lost 0 bases, and 8 bases lay between the germline ends. The germline gives CDR1 LGHNA, CDR2 YSLEER. The CDR3 sequence is 15 residues long. The CDR3 nucleotides are TGCGCCAGCAGCCAAGATCGGAACATGAACACTGAAGCTTTCTTT. As protein: CASSQDRNMNTEAFF.

The V gene is TRBV11-2, the J gene TRBJ1-1; D unclear. CDR1 SGHAT and CDR2 FQNNGV come from the germline V gene. This CDR3 is 17 amino acids long. The V gene lost 5 bases and the J gene lost 0 bases, with 19 bases spanning the gap. CDR3 nucleotide sequence: TGTGCCAGCAGCCTCTTTAAAAGTACAGCTATGAACACTGAAGCTTTCTTT. It encodes CASSLFKSTAMNTEAFF.

The chain employs TRBV9 and TRBJ2-1; 12 bases match TRBD2. V shed 0 bases and J 7 bases; nucleotides not matched to a gene: 5. The CDR3 runs to 16 residues. CDR1 and CDR2 from the germline V gene are SGDLS and YYNGEE. The chain's CDR3 is CASSVGPSGGANEQFF. CDR3 nucleotide sequence: TGTGCCAGCAGCGTAGGGCCTAGCGGGGGGGCAAATGAGCAGTTCTTC.

The chain couples TRBV7-9 to TRBJ2-3, with D tentatively TRBD2 (6 bases). The CDR3 sequence is 14 residues long. Trimming removed 5 bases at V and 1 base at J, with 10 bases between. Germline V lookup: CDR1 SEHNR, CDR2 FQNEAQ (reference sequence). DNA of the CDR3: TGTGCCAGCAGCCTCACGGGGGGCACAGATACGCAGTATTTT. This codes for CASSLTGGTDTQYF. The full variable domain, with the rest looked up from reference TRBV7-9 and TRBJ2-3, is DTGVSQNPRHKITKRGQNVTFRCDPISEHNRLYWYRQTLGQGPEFLTYFQNEAQLEKSRLLSDRFSAERPKGSFSTLEIQRTEQGDSAMYLCASSLTGGTDTQYFGPGTRLTVL.

The sample holds one count of this clone. The genes are TRBV28 and TRBJ2-7, with 7 bases matching TRBD1. Germline lookup yields CDR1 MDHEN and CDR2 SYDVKM. Trimming at V came to 2 bases and at J to 3 bases, leaving 1 base not matched to a gene. The CDR3 runs 13 residues. For the CDR3, the DNA is TGTGCCAGCAGTTTACAGGGGGACTACGAGCAGTACTTC. It is translated as CASSLQGDYEQYF.

The J gene is TRBJ2-1, the V gene TRBV18, with a weak D call TRBD1 (6 bases). CDR3 size: 16 residues. V gave up 6 bases and J gave up 6 bases, with 21 bases separating them. CDR1 and CDR2 (germline): KGHSH, LQKENI. This CDR3 reads CASSVTLNTGSNEQFF. DNA of the CDR3: TGTGCCAGCTCCGTCACTCTAAATACAGGGAGCAATGAGCAGTTCTTC.

V is TRBV6-5 and J is TRBJ2-7; TRBD1 matches at 7 bases. The J segment lost 2 bases and the V segment lost 6 bases, leaving 7 bases of the junction unmatched. This CDR3 comprises 14 residues. The V gene's germline CDR1 is MNHEY and CDR2 SVGAGI. In DNA form, the CDR3 reads TGTGCCAGCAGCCTACAGGGGTTCGCCTACGAGCAGTACTTC. Its protein is CASSLQGFAYEQYF.

The CDR3 loop reads CASSLRSGGSSGNTIYF. CDR3 DNA sequence: TGCGCCAGCAGCTTGCGGTCGGGCGGGAGCTCTGGAAACACCATATATTTT. V usage is TRBV5-1 and J usage is TRBJ1-3; D is ambiguous. The V and J ends lost 1 base and 0 bases respectively, with 14 bases between them. Germline lookup yields CDR1 SGHRS and CDR2 YFSETQ. This CDR3 has 17 amino acids.

J is TRBJ1-2 and V is TRBV10-3; D may be TRBD1 (6 bases). The V gene lost 3 bases and the J gene lost 2 bases, with 16 bases spanning the gap. The CDR3 totals 16 residues. The germline V gene encodes CDR1 ENHRY and CDR2 SYGVKD. The CDR3 region has the DNA TGTGCCATCAGTGATAGACAGGCGGGGGGAAACTATGGCTACACCTTC. Translation: CAISDRQAGGNYGYTF.

The chain combines TRBV7-8 with TRBJ2-5; D may be TRBD1 (5 bases). Per germline, CDR1 SGHVS and CDR2 FQNEAQ. V lost 2 bases and J 5 bases, leaving 15 bases between the germline ends. The CDR3 sequence is 15 residues long. DNA for the CDR3: TGTGCCAGCAGCTTAACGACAGCTAGTAGGGAGACCCAGTACTTC. It codes for CASSLTTASRETQYF.